The next 6 T cell receptor beta chains were all read from a single sample in a study of cytomegalovirus exposure and HLA in healthy donors. The PCR was carried out with 60 Vbeta primers and 13 Jbeta primers. The data were produced by immunoSEQ multiplex PCR, yet TCRdb's version contains in-frame clones alone and is incomplete. The table lists under 150,000 clones, around 77% of them singletons. Sequenced sample: PBMCs. The receptor source for this set is a woman aged 25 to 45 in good health and CMV-seropositive.

J is TRBJ2-2 and V is TRBV11-2; TRBD2 matches 15 bases. This CDR3 spans 17 amino acids. V dropped 1 base and J dropped 4; count of bases not matched to a gene: 1. The germline V gene has CDR1 SGHAT and CDR2 FQNNGV. The CDR3 DNA follows: TGTGCCAGCAGCTTAGTGGGACTAGCGGGGGGCACCGGGGAGCTGTTTTTT. Translation gives CASSLVGLAGGTGELFF. The whole variable domain, filled in from reference TRBV11-2 and TRBJ2-2, reads EAGVAQSPRYKIIEKRQSVAFWCNPISGHATLYWYQQILGQGPKLLIQFQNNGVVDDSQLPKDRFSAERLKGVDSTLKIQPAKLEDSAVYLCASSLVGLAGGTGELFFGEGSRLTVL.

The V call is TRBV4-2, the J call TRBJ1-2; 9 nucleotides line up with TRBD1. Trimming removed 1 base from V and 6 bases from J; junction bases left unmatched: 6. This CDR3 region has 15 residues. Looked up from germline, CDR1 is LGHNA and CDR2 is YNFKEQ. The DNA for the CDR3 is TGTGCCAGCAGCCAAGGGGACAGGGCGATTGATGGCTACACCTTC. The encoded protein is CASSQGDRAIDGYTF.

The J gene is TRBJ2-5, the V gene TRBV11-2; perhaps TRBD2 as D (5 bases). V shed 5 bases and J shed 4 bases, with 11 bases lying between them. CDR3 length: 13 residues. The V gene's germline CDR1 is SGHAT and CDR2 FQNNGV. The DNA of the CDR3 is TGTGCCAGCAGCGGAGGACCTGGAGAGACCCAGTACTTC. Translating gives CASSGGPGETQYF.

The chain carries TRBV5-8 and TRBJ2-7; weak D call: TRBD1 (6 bases). Between the trimmed V and J ends, which lost 0 bases and 4 bases, there was a span of 8 bases. The CDR3 is 13 amino acids. Germline CDR1 and CDR2: SGHTS and YDEGEE. The CDR3 here is CASSLGDNYEQYF. The CDR3 DNA follows: TGTGCCAGCAGCTTGGGGGACAATTACGAGCAGTACTTC.

V usage is TRBV5-6 and J usage is TRBJ1-4, with 10 bases that match TRBD1. This CDR3 region has 16 residues. V was clipped by 4 bases and J by 8 bases; unmatched bases: 11. Germline CDR1 SGHDT, CDR2 YYEEEE. CDR3 bases: TGTGCCAGCAGCCAAGGACAGGGGGGATTAAGAGAAAAACTGTTTTTT. Translating it yields CASSQGQGGLREKLFF.

The chain links TRBV4-1 to TRBJ1-2; D uncertain. CDR1 is MGHRA, CDR2 YSYEKL, per germline. The CDR3 consists of 16 residues. The ends were cut back, 1 base at V and 5 bases at J, with 17 bases in the middle. CDR3 residues: CASSQGILGGFYGYTF. CDR3 in DNA: TGCGCCAGCAGCCAAGGGATTTTGGGAGGATTTTATGGCTACACCTTC.